This T cell receptor (beta chain) appears in the sequencing data of a study of blood T cell repertoires in COVID-19. Study at large: Sources were T cells, B-cell-depleted T cells, or PBMCs; the material itself was cDNA or gDNA.

Germline-derived CDR1 and CDR2 are SGHNT and YYREEE (reference sequence). The CDR3 is 15 residues long. V was cut by 4 bases and J by 0 bases, with 14 bases left in between. In the study's own analysis: Amplified reference gene primers provided the basis for estimating nucleated cell counts. The table came from immunoSEQ multiplex PCR; TCRdb's copy has only in-frame clones and leaves some out. From that table come the V and J calls and clone size; the DNA was used to work out D and trimming. The table records under 300,000 clones, more than 70% of them present only once. Sequenced: peripheral blood. The rearrangement links TRBV5-4 to TRBJ2-7; perhaps TRBD2 as D (7 bases). The origin of this receptor is a man older than 75 with acute or convalescent COVID-19. CDR3 in amino acids: CASSLQGGPSYEQYF. CDR3 DNA: TGTGCCAGCAGCCTACAGGGAGGGCCCTCCTACGAGCAGTACTTC.